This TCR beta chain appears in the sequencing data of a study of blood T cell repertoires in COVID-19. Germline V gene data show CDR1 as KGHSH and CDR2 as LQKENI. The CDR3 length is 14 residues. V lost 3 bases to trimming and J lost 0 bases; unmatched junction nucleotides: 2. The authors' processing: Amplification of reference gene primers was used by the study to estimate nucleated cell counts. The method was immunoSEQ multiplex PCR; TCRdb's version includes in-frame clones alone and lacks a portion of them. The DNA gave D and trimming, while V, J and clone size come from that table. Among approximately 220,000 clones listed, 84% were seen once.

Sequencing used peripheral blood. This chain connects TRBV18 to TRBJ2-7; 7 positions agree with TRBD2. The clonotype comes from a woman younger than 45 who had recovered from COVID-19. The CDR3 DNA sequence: TGTGCCAGCTCACCTGGGGGGGGCTCCTACGAGCAGTACTTC. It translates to CASSPGGGSYEQYF.